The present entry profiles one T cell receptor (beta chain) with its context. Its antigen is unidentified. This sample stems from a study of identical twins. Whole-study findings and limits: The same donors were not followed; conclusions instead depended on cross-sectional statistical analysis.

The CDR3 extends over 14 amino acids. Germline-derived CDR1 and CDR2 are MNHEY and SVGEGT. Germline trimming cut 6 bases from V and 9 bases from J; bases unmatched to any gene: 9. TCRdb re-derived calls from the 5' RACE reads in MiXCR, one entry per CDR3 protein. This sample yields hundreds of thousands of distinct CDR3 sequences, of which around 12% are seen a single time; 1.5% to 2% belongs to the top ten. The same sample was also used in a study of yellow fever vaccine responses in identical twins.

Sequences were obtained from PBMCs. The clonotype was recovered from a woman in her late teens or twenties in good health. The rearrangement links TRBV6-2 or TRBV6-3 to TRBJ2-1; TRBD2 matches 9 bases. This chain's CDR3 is CASRRLADGSEQFF. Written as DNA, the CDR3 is TGTGCCAGCAGGAGACTAGCGGATGGTAGTGAGCAGTTCTTC.